Below, 25 T cell receptor beta chains from the same sample are listed, as sequenced in a study of vaccination effects on CD4 cells after COVID-19. The repertoire was sequenced with immunoSEQ multiplex PCR; TCRdb's copy has only in-frame clones and lacks some. This table has tens of thousands of clones, approximately 78% appearing once. Their target antigens are unknown. Cells that had been cultured for roughly ten days were the source of isolated CD4+ T cells. The sample here was CD4+ T cells from PBMCs cultured without peptide, taken before COVID-19 vaccination. All receptors derive from a human donor who had a prior SARS-CoV-2 infection.

This chain connects TRBV6-4 to TRBJ1-5; D remains ambiguous. The CDR3 is 22 amino acids. Trimming left V 0 bases short and J 0 bases short, with 27 bases between. Germline V gene sequence: CDR1 MRHNA, CDR2 SNTAGT. The CDR3 loop reads CASSDSSPPLLVGDYSNQPQHF. CDR3 in DNA: TGTGCCAGCAGTGACTCGTCCCCCCCCCTGCTCGTCGGCGATTATAGCAATCAGCCCCAGCATTTT.

The CDR3 DNA reads TGTGCCAGCAGTGAGTTTGGGGACACTGAAGCTTTCTTT. It is translated as CASSEFGDTEAFF. The rearrangement joins TRBV2 to TRBJ1-1; D gene unclear. Trimming shortened V by 3 bases and J by 3 bases, and 8 bases separated the two germline ends. Germline CDR1 reads SNHLY; CDR2 reads FYNNEI. This CDR3 has 13 residues.

The chain employs TRBV4-1 and TRBJ1-2; D ambiguous. Trimming stripped 3 bases from V and 2 bases from J, with 4 bases between. This CDR3 region has 12 residues. The germline V gene encodes CDR1 MGHRA and CDR2 YSYEKL. The chain's CDR3 is CASSQGNYGYTF. The CDR3 DNA is TGCGCCAGCAGCCAGGGAAACTATGGCTACACCTTC.

The chain carries TRBV6-5 and TRBJ1-5; no clear D. Germline V CDR1 and CDR2: MNHEY, SVGAGI. Deletions cut 7 bases from V and 0 bases from J, with 7 bases between. The CDR3 totals 13 residues. The CDR3 DNA sequence: TGTGCCAGCATTGGGGATAGCAATCAGCCCCAGCATTTT. This codes for CASIGDSNQPQHF.

The rearrangement uses TRBV5-4 and TRBJ2-6; the D is unclear. The V gene's germline CDR1 is SGHNT and CDR2 YYREEE (reference sequence). V lost 4 bases, J lost 4 bases, and 15 bases lay in between. This CDR3 spans 16 amino acids. Written as DNA, the CDR3 is TGTGCCAGCAGCCCGAAGGGCCAGGTCGGGGCCAACGTCCTGACTTTC. It yields the protein CASSPKGQVGANVLTF.

V and J are TRBV5-4 and TRBJ2-1; D is perhaps TRBD2 (6 bases). The V and J ends lost 4 bases and 0 bases respectively, with 11 bases between them. Germline V gene lookup returns CDR1 SGHNT and CDR2 YYREEE (reference sequence). This CDR3 has 15 residues. The CDR3 DNA reads TGTGCCAGCAGCAAAATAGCGGACTCCTACAATGAGCAGTTCTTC. It yields the protein CASSKIADSYNEQFF.

This clone qualifies as medium-sized. This chain links TRBV6-4 with TRBJ1-2; D gene uncertain. CDR3 size: 8 residues. Germline values: CDR1 MRHNA, CDR2 SNTAGT. Trimming removed 9 bases from V and 12 bases from J, with 8 bases in between. This CDR3 reads CARALNTF. DNA of the CDR3: TGTGCCAGGGCCCTAAACACCTTC.

The chain has TRBV11-2 and TRBJ1-2, with D possibly being TRBD1 (5 bases). With 3 bases removed from V and 2 bases from J, the gap between germline ends came to 7 bases. Germline V lookup: CDR1 SGHAT, CDR2 FQNNGV. CDR3 length equals 13 residues. CDR3 sequence reads: CASSFGQNYGYTF. CDR3 coding DNA: TGTGCCAGCAGCTTCGGACAAAACTATGGCTACACCTTC.

The chain has TRBV7-3 and TRBJ1-1; 7 positions match TRBD1. CDR1 is SGHTA, CDR2 FQGTGA, per germline. There are 17 residues in the CDR3. V lost 5 bases to trimming and J lost 3 bases; unmatched junction nucleotides: 15. In DNA, the CDR3 is TGTGCCAGCAGCCGCATCGGGGACAGTTCAGAATACACTGAAGCTTTCTTT. It encodes CASSRIGDSSEYTEAFF.

As DNA, the CDR3 is TGTGCCAGTAGTATGGCCCGGGGGGTGGGGCGCAATCAGCCCCAGCATTTT. This gives the protein CASSMARGVGRNQPQHF. The rearrangement joins TRBV19 to TRBJ1-5, with a tentative D call TRBD1 (5 bases). Germline V lookup: CDR1 LNHDA, CDR2 SQIVND (reference sequence). CDR3 length: 17 amino acids. V was pared by 3 bases and J by 2 bases, with 17 bases between.

The J gene is TRBJ2-1, the V gene TRBV5-4, with 10 nucleotides matching TRBD2. In germline, CDR1 is SGHNT, CDR2 YYREEE (reference sequence). This CDR3 is built from 15 residues. The V segment lost 4 bases and the J segment 2 bases; nucleotides outside the gene matches: 3. CDR3 nucleotides: TGTGCCAGCAGCACCAGCGGGGGGGCCTACAATGAGCAGTTCTTC. The encoded protein is CASSTSGGAYNEQFF.

V and J are TRBV27 and TRBJ1-5, with 7 positions matching TRBD1. The length of the CDR3 is 13 residues. The V and J ends lost 6 bases and 6 bases, in that order; junction bases with no gene match: 5. Germline V gene lookup returns CDR1 MNHEY and CDR2 SMNVEV (reference sequence). The CDR3 nucleotides read TGTGCCAGCAGCCACAGGGGCCGTCAGCCCCAGCATTTT. This encodes CASSHRGRQPQHF.

The chain combines TRBV7-9 with TRBJ1-2; 7 positions match TRBD1. Unmatched junction bases numbered 9, after V lost 2 bases and J lost 0 bases. The CDR3 extends over 17 amino acids. Per the germline V gene, CDR1 is SEHNR and CDR2 is FQNEAQ (reference sequence). Here the CDR3 DNA reads TGTGCCAGCAGCTTACAATCCGGGACAGCTACTAACTATGGCTACACCTTC. Translation gives CASSLQSGTATNYGYTF. Full variable domain (rest looked up from reference TRBV7-9 and TRBJ1-2): DTGVSQNPRHKITKRGQNVTFRCDPISEHNRLYWYRQTLGQGPEFLTYFQNEAQLEKSRLLSDRFSAERPKGSFSTLEIQRTEQGDSAMYLCASSLQSGTATNYGYTFGSGTRLTVV.

The V gene is TRBV6-5, the J gene TRBJ2-3; D gene unclear. This CDR3 spans 13 amino acids. Trimming removed 6 bases from V and 3 bases from J, with 10 bases in between. Germline CDR1 is MNHEY and CDR2 is SVGAGI. The chain's CDR3 is CASRTRQTDTQYF. Written as DNA, the CDR3 is TGTGCCAGCAGAACCAGGCAGACAGATACGCAGTATTTT.

The gene calls are TRBV27 and TRBJ2-4; the D gene could be TRBD1 or TRBD2 (7 bases each). Trimming removed 5 bases from V and 6 bases from J, with 14 bases in between. The CDR3 spans 14 residues. Germline CDR1 reads MNHEY; CDR2 reads SMNVEV (reference sequence). CDR3 residues: CASSPWEGANIQYF. CDR3 nucleotides: TGTGCCAGCAGTCCCTGGGAGGGGGCAAACATTCAGTACTTC.

This chain links TRBV2 with TRBJ2-7; D is undetermined. This CDR3 comprises 12 residues. Trimming pared 5 bases from V and 5 bases from J, leaving 10 bases between. The V gene's germline CDR1 is SNHLY and CDR2 FYNNEI. The CDR3 DNA reads as TGTGCCAGCAGTTGGCCGGCCGACGAGCAGTACTTC. This gives the protein CASSWPADEQYF.

The gene calls are TRBV6-5 and TRBJ2-1, with 9 nucleotides matching TRBD1. This CDR3 comprises 15 residues. Germline V gene data show CDR1 as MNHEY and CDR2 as SVGAGI. V lost 0 bases and J lost 9; bases outside the gene matches: 6. The CDR3 region has the DNA TGTGCCAGCAGTTACTCGGACAGGGGACGTGGTGAGCAGTTCTTC. Protein sequence: CASSYSDRGRGEQFF.

This clone came up a few times. The chain links TRBV2 to TRBJ1-5; D gene ambiguous. The CDR3 totals 14 residues. CDR1 and CDR2 from the germline V gene are SNHLY and FYNNEI. The V end lost 4 bases, the J end lost 5 bases, and 12 bases lay between the germline ends. Here the CDR3 DNA reads TGTGCCAGCAGTGGGTGGTCAGTAGATCAGCCCCAGCATTTT. This translates into CASSGWSVDQPQHF.

CDR3 residues: CASSGVVDSPLHF. The CDR3 DNA reads as TGTGCCAGCAGTGGTGTGGTGGATTCACCCCTCCACTTT. The chain has TRBV6-6 and TRBJ1-6, with D hard to call. The germline gives CDR1 MNHNY, CDR2 SVGAGI (reference sequence). Trimming left V 5 bases short and J 8 bases short, with 10 bases between. The CDR3 runs 13 residues.

V usage is TRBV19 and J usage is TRBJ1-2, with a possible D match to TRBD1 (5 bases). Germline lookup yields CDR1 LNHDA and CDR2 SQIVND (reference sequence). The CDR3 covers 15 residues. Between the trimmed V and J ends, which lost 3 bases and 4 bases, there was a span of 15 bases. The DNA of the CDR3 is TGTGCCAGTAGTATGCGGGGCGCGGGGACCTATGGCTACACCTTC. Translating it yields CASSMRGAGTYGYTF.

V gene TRBV24-1 combines with J gene TRBJ2-1; tentative D call: TRBD1 (5 bases). The CDR3 covers 11 residues. Germline V gene sequence: CDR1 KGHDR, CDR2 SFDVKD. The V end was cut by 6 bases, the J end by 12 bases, with 11 bases between. Here the CDR3 DNA reads TGTGCCACCAGTAGTAGGGGCGGGCAGTTCTTC. The encoded protein is CATSSRGGQFF.

The chain carries TRBV3-1 (or the pseudogene TRBV3-2) and TRBJ1-1, with D unclear. V gave up 6 bases and J gave up 4 bases, with 6 bases separating them. This CDR3 has 11 amino acids. Germline assignment: CDR1 LGHDT and CDR2 YNNKEL (reference sequence). The CDR3 loop is CASRSSTEAFF. The CDR3 nucleotides read TGTGCCAGCAGGAGTAGCACTGAAGCTTTCTTT.

V usage is TRBV20-1 and J usage is TRBJ1-2; D unclear. Germline V CDR1 and CDR2: DFQATT, SNEGSKA (reference sequence). The V end was cut by 2 bases, the J end by 5 bases, with 6 bases between. The CDR3 length is 11 residues. The CDR3 region is CSARIPYGYTF. The CDR3 DNA sequence: TGCAGTGCTAGAATCCCTTATGGCTACACCTTC.

The chain uses TRBV18 and TRBJ2-7, with 9 bases aligning to TRBD1. CDR1 is KGHSH, CDR2 LQKENI, per germline. The CDR3 consists of 15 residues. With V trimmed by 4 bases and J by 6 bases, 10 bases remained unmatched. CDR3 nucleotides: TGTGCCAGCTCACTTTCGCCGGGACAGGGCGGCGAGCAGTACTTC. Its translation is CASSLSPGQGGEQYF. The variable domain in full, with the rest retrieved from reference TRBV18 and TRBJ2-7, is NAGVMQNPRHLVRRRGQEARLRCSPMKGHSHVYWYRQLPEEGLKFMVYLQKENIIDESGMPKERFSAEFPKEGPSILRIQQVVRGDSAAYFCASSLSPGQGGEQYFGPGTRLTVT.

V and J are TRBV5-1 and TRBJ2-2, with D possibly matching TRBD1 (6 bases). Germline loops: CDR1 SGHRS, CDR2 YFSETQ. CDR3 length: 13 residues. Trimming left V 2 bases short and J 5 bases short, with 7 bases between. CDR3 sequence reads: CASSLQGTGELFF. The CDR3 nucleotides read TGCGCCAGCAGCTTACAGGGAACCGGGGAGCTGTTTTTT.